Listed below are T cell receptor beta chains from one sample, sequenced in a study of blood T cell repertoires in COVID-19. Clones were sequenced by immunoSEQ multiplex PCR, and TCRdb holds only the in-frame ones, with some missing. The sample includes 180,000 or so clones, around 90% of them seen just once. The sequencing sample was made of peripheral blood. The receptors were sampled from a man in his fifties or sixties with acute or convalescent COVID-19. The CDR3 runs from the conserved cysteine through the conserved F or W. Fields, in order: V gene, CDR3 protein.

v_gene: TRBV14
CDR3aa: CASSQQRGDSMDTQYF

v_gene: TRBV27
CDR3aa: CASRTSATYNEQFF

v_gene: TRBV9
CDR3aa: CASTRGGVGAGELFF

v_gene: TRBV19
CDR3aa: CASSSIQEDQPQHF

v_gene: TRBV29-1
CDR3aa: CSAGQGNTEAFF

v_gene: TRBV19
CDR3aa: CASSSGQGDYGYTF

v_gene: TRBV6-4
CDR3aa: CASSDSPSGRYEQYF

v_gene: TRBV7-9
CDR3aa: CASSLEAGLRNTEAFF

v_gene: TRBV6-2/TRBV6-3
CDR3aa: CASSYRGGRSPQHF

v_gene: TRBV6-4
CDR3aa: CASSETEATDTQYF

v_gene: TRBV5-1
CDR3aa: CASSITGGVGQPQHF

v_gene: TRBV19
CDR3aa: CASRTPGTGGNTIYF

v_gene: TRBV3-1/TRBV3-2
CDR3aa: CASSKGTVRQETQYF

v_gene: TRBV12-3/TRBV12-4
CDR3aa: CASSQGQIYGYTF

v_gene: TRBV10-3
CDR3aa: CAISDLGAGSDTQYF

v_gene: TRBV19
CDR3aa: CATSRDRNNYGYTF

v_gene: TRBV3-1/TRBV3-2
CDR3aa: CASSQDGAARQPQHF

v_gene: TRBV28
CDR3aa: CASSSPGGTGELFF

v_gene: TRBV7-2
CDR3aa: CASSLGGQYTEAFF

v_gene: TRBV6-5
CDR3aa: CASSYSSPDEQFF

v_gene: TRBV5-5
CDR3aa: CASSTWGVQETQYF

v_gene: TRBV14
CDR3aa: CASSPRGVGRSGYTF

v_gene: TRBV11-2
CDR3aa: CASSFRLGPWSYEQYF

v_gene: TRBV27
CDR3aa: CASNGRLNTEAFF

v_gene: TRBV19
CDR3aa: CASSTLTGGRDNQPQHF